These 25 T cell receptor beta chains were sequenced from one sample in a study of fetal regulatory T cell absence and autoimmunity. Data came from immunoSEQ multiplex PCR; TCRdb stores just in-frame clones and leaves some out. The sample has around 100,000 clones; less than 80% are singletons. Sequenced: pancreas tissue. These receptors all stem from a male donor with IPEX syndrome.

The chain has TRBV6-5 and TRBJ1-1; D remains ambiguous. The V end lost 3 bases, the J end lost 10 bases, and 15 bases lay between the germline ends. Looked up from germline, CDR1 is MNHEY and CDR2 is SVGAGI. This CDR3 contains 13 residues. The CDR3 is CASSYRAKGRAFF. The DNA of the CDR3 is TGTGCCAGCAGTTATCGAGCCAAGGGCAGAGCTTTCTTT.

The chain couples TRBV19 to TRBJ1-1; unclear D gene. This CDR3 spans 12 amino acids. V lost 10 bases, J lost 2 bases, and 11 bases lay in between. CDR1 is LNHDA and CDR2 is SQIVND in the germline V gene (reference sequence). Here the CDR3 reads CATKWPNTEAFF. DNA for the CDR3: TGTGCCACAAAGTGGCCCAACACTGAAGCTTTCTTT.

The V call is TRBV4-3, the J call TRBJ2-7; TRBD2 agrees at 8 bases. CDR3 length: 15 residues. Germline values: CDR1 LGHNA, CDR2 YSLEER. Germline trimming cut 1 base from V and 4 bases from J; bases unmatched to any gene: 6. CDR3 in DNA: TGCGCCAGCAGCCAAGGGGTAGCGGGGTCGTACGAGCAGTACTTC. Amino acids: CASSQGVAGSYEQYF.

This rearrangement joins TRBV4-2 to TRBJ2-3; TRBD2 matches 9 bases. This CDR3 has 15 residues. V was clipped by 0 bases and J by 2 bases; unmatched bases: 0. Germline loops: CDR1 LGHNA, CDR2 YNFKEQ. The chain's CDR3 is CASSQEGLATDTQYF. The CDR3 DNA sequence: TGTGCCAGCAGCCAAGAGGGACTAGCCACAGATACGCAGTATTTT.

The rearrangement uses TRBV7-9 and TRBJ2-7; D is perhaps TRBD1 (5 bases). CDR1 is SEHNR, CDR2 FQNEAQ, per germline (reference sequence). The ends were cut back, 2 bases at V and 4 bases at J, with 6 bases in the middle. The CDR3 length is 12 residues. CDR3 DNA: TGTGCCAGCAGCTTAAGGGGTTACGAGCAGTACTTC. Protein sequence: CASSLRGYEQYF.

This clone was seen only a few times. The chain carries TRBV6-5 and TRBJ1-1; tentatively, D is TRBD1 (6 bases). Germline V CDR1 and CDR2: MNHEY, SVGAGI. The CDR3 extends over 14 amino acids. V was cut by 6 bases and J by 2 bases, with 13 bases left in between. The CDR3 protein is CASRDGQFNTEAFF. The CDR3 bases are TGTGCCAGCAGGGATGGACAGTTCAACACTGAAGCTTTCTTT.

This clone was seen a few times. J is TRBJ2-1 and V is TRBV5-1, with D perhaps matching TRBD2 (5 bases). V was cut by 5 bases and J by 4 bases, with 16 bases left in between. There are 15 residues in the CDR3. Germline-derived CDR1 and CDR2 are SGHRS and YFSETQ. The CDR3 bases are TGCGCCAGCAGGTTGCCCGGACTGCCATACAATGAGCAGTTCTTC. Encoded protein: CASRLPGLPYNEQFF.

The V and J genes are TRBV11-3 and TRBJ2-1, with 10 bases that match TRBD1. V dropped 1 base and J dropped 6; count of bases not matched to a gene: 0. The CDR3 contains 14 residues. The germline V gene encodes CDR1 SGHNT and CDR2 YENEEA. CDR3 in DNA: TGTGCCAGCAGCTTAGGGACAGGGGGCAATGAGCAGTTCTTC. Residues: CASSLGTGGNEQFF.

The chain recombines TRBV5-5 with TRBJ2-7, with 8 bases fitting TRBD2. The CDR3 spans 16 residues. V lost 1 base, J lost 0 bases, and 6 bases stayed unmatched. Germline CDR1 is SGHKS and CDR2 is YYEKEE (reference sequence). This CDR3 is CASSLYPGRGSYEQYF. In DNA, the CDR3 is TGTGCCAGCAGCTTGTATCCCGGGAGGGGCTCCTACGAGCAGTACTTC.

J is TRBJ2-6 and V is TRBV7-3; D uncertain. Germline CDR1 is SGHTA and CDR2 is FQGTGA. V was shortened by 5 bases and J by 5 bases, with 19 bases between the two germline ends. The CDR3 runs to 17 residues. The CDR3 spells CASSPSALQSRANVLTF. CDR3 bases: TGTGCCAGCAGCCCGTCAGCCTTACAAAGTCGGGCCAACGTCCTGACTTTC.

CDR3 sequence: CASLGPIPGQFF. CDR3 nucleotides: TGTGCCAGCCTGGGTCCCATTCCGGGGCAGTTCTTC. The chain links TRBV13 to TRBJ2-1; no firm D call. The CDR3 runs 12 residues. Germline CDR1 PRHDT, CDR2 FYEKMQ (reference sequence). Trimming stripped 8 bases from V and 12 bases from J, with 17 bases between. The full variable domain, in which reference TRBV13 and TRBJ2-1 provide the parts outside the CDR3, is AAGVIQSPRHLIKEKRETATLKCYPIPRHDTVYWYQQGPGQDPQFLISFYEKMQSDKGSIPDRFSAQQFSDYHSELNMSSLELGDSALYFCASLGPIPGQFFGPGTRLTVL.

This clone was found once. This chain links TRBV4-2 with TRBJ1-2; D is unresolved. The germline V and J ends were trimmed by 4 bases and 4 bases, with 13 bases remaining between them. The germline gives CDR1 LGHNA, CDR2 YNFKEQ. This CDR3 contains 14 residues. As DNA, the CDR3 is TGTGCCAGCAGCCCCCCAGAGGCCCTCTATGGCTACACCTTC. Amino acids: CASSPPEALYGYTF.

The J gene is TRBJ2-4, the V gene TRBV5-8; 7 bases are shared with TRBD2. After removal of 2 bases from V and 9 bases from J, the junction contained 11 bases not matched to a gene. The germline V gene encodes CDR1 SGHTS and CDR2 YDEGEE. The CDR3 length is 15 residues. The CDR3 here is CASSLFQRREGIQYF. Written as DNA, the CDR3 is TGTGCCAGCAGCTTATTTCAGCGCAGGGAGGGCATTCAGTACTTC.

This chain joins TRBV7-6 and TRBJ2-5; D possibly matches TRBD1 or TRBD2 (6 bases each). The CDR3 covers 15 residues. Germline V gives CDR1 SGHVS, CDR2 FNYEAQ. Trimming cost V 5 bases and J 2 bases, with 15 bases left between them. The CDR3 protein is CASSASGGQQETQYF. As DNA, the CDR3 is TGTGCCAGCAGCGCCTCTGGGGGGCAGCAAGAGACCCAGTACTTC.

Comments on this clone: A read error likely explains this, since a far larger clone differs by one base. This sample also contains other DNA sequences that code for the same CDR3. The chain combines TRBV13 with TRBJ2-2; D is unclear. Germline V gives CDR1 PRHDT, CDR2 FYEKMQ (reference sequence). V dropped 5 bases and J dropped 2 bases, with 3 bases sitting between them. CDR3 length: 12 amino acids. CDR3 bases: TGTGCCAGCAGCCTAAACACCGGGGAGCTGTTTTTT. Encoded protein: CASSLNTGELFF.

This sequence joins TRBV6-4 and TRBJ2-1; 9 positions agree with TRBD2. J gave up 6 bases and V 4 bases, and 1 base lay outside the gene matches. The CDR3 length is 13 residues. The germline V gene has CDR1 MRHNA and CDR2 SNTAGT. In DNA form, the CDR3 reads TGTGCCAGCAGTGGCGGGGGGGCCAATGAGCAGTTCTTC. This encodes CASSGGGANEQFF.

CDR3 amino acids: CASSLDSSYNSPLHF. DNA for the CDR3: TGCGCCAGCAGCTTGGACAGCTCCTATAATTCACCCCTCCACTTT. The rearrangement links TRBV5-1 to TRBJ1-6; D unclear. Trimming pared 0 bases from V and 0 bases from J, leaving 4 bases between. The length of the CDR3 is 15 residues. The germline V gene has CDR1 SGHRS and CDR2 YFSETQ.

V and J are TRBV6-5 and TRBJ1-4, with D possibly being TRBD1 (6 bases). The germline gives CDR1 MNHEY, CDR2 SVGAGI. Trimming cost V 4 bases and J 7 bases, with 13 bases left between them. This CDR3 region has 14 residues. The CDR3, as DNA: TGTGCCAGCAGTTTAGGGGGGGCCGGTGAAAAACTGTTTTTT. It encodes CASSLGGAGEKLFF.

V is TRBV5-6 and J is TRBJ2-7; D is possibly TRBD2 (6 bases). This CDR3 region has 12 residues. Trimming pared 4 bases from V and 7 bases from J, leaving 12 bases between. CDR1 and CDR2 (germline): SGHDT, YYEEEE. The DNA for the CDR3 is TGTGCCAGCAGCCGCGGGGCCTGGGAGCAGTACTTC. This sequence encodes CASSRGAWEQYF. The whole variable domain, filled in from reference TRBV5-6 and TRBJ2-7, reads DAGVTQSPTHLIKTRGQQVTLRCSPKSGHDTVSWYQQALGQGPQFIFQYYEEEERQRGNFPDRFSGHQFPNYSSELNVNALLLGDSALYLCASSRGAWEQYFGPGTRLTVT.

This chain's CDR3 is CASSDSGDRSSLREQYF. CDR3 nucleotide sequence: TGTGCCAGCAGTGACTCCGGGGACAGGTCGTCTCTTCGCGAGCAGTACTTC. V gene TRBV6-4 combines with J gene TRBJ2-7; 8 bases are a match to TRBD1. Germline CDR1 reads MRHNA; CDR2 reads SNTAGT. The CDR3 covers 17 residues. The junction had 13 bases not matched to a gene; V was cut back by 0 bases and J by 6 bases.

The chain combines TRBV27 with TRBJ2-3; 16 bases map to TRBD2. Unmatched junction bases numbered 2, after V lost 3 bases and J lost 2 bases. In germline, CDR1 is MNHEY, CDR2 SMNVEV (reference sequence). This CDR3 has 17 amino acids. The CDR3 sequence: CASSLGLAGGSTDTQYF. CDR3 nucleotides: TGTGCCAGCAGTTTGGGACTAGCGGGGGGGTCCACAGATACGCAGTATTTT.

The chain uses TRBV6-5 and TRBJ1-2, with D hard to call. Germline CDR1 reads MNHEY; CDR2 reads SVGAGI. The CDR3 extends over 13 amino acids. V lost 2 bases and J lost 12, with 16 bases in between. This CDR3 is CASSYGLGSSDTF. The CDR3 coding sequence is TGTGCCAGCAGTTACGGCTTGGGGAGTTCCGACACCTTC.

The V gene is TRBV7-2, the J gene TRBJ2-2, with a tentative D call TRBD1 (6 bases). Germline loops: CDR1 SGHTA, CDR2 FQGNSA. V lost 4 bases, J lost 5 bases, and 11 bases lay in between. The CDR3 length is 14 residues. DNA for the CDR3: TGTGCCAGCAGCTCAGGGGTCCCGACCGGGGAGCTGTTTTTT. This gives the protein CASSSGVPTGELFF.

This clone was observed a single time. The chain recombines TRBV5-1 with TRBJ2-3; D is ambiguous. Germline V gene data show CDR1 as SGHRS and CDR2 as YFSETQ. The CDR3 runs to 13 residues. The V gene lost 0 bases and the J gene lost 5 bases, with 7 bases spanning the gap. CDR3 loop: CASSLARRDTQYF. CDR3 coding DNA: TGCGCCAGCAGCTTGGCCCGCAGAGATACGCAGTATTTT.

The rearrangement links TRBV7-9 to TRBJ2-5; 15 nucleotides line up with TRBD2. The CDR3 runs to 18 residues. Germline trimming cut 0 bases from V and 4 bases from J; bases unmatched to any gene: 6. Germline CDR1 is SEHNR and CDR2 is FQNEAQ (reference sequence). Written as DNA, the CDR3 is TGTGCCAGCAGCTTAGCAGGCGGACTAGCGGGGGGGCGAGAGACCCAGTACTTC. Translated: CASSLAGGLAGGRETQYF.